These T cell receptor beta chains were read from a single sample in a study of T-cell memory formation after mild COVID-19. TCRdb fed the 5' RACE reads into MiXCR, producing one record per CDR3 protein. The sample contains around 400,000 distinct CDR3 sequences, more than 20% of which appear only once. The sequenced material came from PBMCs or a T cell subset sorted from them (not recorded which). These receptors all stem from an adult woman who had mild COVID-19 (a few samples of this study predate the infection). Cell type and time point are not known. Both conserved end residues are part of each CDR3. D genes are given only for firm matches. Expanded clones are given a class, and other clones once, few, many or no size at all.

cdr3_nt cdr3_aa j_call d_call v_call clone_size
TGTGCCAGCAGCCAGGCAGGGGGCTCGGCCTACGAGCAGTACTTC CASSQAGGSAYEQYF TRBJ2-7 TRBD1 TRBV6-5 NA
TGTGCCAGCAGGCCCGGGACTAGCGGGGAAGGGAATACGCAGTATTTT CASRPGTSGEGNTQYF TRBJ2-3 TRBD2 TRBV12-3/TRBV12-4 NA
TGTGCCAGCAGCTCAGGGACAGGGAGGTCTGAAGCTTTCTTT CASSSGTGRSEAFF TRBJ1-1 TRBD1 TRBV7-8 NA
TGTGCCAGCAGCCCCGAGACCGGGGAGCTGTTTTTT CASSPETGELFF TRBJ2-2 NA TRBV3-1 few
TGCGCCAGCAGCTTGTCTGGGACAGTGATAGGAAACACCATATATTTT CASSLSGTVIGNTIYF TRBJ1-3 TRBD1 TRBV5-1 few
TGCAGTGCTAGGGGCCTTACTTCGGGCATTCAGTACTTC CSARGLTSGIQYF TRBJ2-4 NA TRBV20-1 NA
TGTGCCAGCAGCCGGACAGGGTACAATCAGCCCCAGCATTTT CASSRTGYNQPQHF TRBJ1-5 TRBD1 TRBV7-2 NA
TGTGCCAGCAGCACTAGCGGGGGAGGCACCGGGGAGCTGTTTTTT CASSTSGGGTGELFF TRBJ2-2 TRBD2 TRBV6-6 NA
TGCAGTGCGCAGGGACAGGGAATCTCCTATGGCTACACCTTC CSAQGQGISYGYTF TRBJ1-2 TRBD1 TRBV20-1 many
TGTGCCAGCAGCCCCACCCTGGATACGCAGTATTTT CASSPTLDTQYF TRBJ2-3 NA TRBV11-2 NA
TGTGCCAGCACCCTTAGCCGCACGGGTGCTGAAGCTTTCTTT CASTLSRTGAEAFF TRBJ1-1 NA TRBV11-2 NA
TGTGCCTCAAAGGCAGGGGTAACTGAAGCTTTCTTT CASKAGVTEAFF TRBJ1-1 NA TRBV2 NA
TGCGCCAGCAGCTTGGTAGCGGGAGACACCGGGGAGCTGTTTTTT CASSLVAGDTGELFF TRBJ2-2 TRBD2 TRBV5-1 few
TGTGCCAGCAGCCTGGACCTCCGGGGCTACGAGCAGTACTTC CASSLDLRGYEQYF TRBJ2-7 NA TRBV6-5 few
TGTGCCAGCAGTGATCATGGAGGGGTCGATGAGCAGTTCTTC CASSDHGGVDEQFF TRBJ2-1 NA TRBV6-1 NA
TGTGCCAGCAGCTTTTACGGGACAGCACTTAATTCACCCCTCCACTTT CASSFYGTALNSPLHF TRBJ1-6 TRBD1 TRBV5-6 few
TGTGCCAGCAGCCCGATGGGGGATACGCAGTATTTT CASSPMGDTQYF TRBJ2-3 NA TRBV11-3 few
TGTGCCAGCAGCCAAGAAAGGGGGAGTTGGACAGATACGCAGTATTTT CASSQERGSWTDTQYF TRBJ2-3 NA TRBV14 NA
TGTGCCAGTAGTATGGACCCCGGTCGGGGCGCGGGAAGAGGCACCGGGGAGCTGTTTTTT CASSMDPGRGAGRGTGELFF TRBJ2-2 NA TRBV19 NA
TGTGCCAGCAGTTTGCGGGGAAAAGAGACCCAGTACTTC CASSLRGKETQYF TRBJ2-5 NA TRBV28 NA
TGCAGTGCTTTCCAAGACGGGACAAACACTGAAGCTTTCTTT CSAFQDGTNTEAFF TRBJ1-1 NA TRBV20-1 few
TGTGCCACGAGACCCAACAGGGCGGGAGGCACAGATACGCAGTATTTT CATRPNRAGGTDTQYF TRBJ2-3 NA TRBV24-1 few
TGTGCCAGCAGCATCATTTCTAATACAGGGGCGGTGGATGGCTACACCTTC CASSIISNTGAVDGYTF TRBJ1-2 TRBD1 TRBV13 NA
TGTGCCAGCAGCTTGGGCACCGGGACAGGGAACTACGAGCAGTACTTC CASSLGTGTGNYEQYF TRBJ2-7 TRBD1 TRBV5-6 NA
TGTGCCAGCAGACCGAGACAGGGGGCAAATCAGCCCCAGCATTTT CASRPRQGANQPQHF TRBJ1-5 TRBD1 TRBV12-3/TRBV12-4 NA
TGTGCCACCAGTGATTCGTATGAGGGTGGTAAAGATACGCAGTATTTT CATSDSYEGGKDTQYF TRBJ2-3 NA TRBV24-1 NA